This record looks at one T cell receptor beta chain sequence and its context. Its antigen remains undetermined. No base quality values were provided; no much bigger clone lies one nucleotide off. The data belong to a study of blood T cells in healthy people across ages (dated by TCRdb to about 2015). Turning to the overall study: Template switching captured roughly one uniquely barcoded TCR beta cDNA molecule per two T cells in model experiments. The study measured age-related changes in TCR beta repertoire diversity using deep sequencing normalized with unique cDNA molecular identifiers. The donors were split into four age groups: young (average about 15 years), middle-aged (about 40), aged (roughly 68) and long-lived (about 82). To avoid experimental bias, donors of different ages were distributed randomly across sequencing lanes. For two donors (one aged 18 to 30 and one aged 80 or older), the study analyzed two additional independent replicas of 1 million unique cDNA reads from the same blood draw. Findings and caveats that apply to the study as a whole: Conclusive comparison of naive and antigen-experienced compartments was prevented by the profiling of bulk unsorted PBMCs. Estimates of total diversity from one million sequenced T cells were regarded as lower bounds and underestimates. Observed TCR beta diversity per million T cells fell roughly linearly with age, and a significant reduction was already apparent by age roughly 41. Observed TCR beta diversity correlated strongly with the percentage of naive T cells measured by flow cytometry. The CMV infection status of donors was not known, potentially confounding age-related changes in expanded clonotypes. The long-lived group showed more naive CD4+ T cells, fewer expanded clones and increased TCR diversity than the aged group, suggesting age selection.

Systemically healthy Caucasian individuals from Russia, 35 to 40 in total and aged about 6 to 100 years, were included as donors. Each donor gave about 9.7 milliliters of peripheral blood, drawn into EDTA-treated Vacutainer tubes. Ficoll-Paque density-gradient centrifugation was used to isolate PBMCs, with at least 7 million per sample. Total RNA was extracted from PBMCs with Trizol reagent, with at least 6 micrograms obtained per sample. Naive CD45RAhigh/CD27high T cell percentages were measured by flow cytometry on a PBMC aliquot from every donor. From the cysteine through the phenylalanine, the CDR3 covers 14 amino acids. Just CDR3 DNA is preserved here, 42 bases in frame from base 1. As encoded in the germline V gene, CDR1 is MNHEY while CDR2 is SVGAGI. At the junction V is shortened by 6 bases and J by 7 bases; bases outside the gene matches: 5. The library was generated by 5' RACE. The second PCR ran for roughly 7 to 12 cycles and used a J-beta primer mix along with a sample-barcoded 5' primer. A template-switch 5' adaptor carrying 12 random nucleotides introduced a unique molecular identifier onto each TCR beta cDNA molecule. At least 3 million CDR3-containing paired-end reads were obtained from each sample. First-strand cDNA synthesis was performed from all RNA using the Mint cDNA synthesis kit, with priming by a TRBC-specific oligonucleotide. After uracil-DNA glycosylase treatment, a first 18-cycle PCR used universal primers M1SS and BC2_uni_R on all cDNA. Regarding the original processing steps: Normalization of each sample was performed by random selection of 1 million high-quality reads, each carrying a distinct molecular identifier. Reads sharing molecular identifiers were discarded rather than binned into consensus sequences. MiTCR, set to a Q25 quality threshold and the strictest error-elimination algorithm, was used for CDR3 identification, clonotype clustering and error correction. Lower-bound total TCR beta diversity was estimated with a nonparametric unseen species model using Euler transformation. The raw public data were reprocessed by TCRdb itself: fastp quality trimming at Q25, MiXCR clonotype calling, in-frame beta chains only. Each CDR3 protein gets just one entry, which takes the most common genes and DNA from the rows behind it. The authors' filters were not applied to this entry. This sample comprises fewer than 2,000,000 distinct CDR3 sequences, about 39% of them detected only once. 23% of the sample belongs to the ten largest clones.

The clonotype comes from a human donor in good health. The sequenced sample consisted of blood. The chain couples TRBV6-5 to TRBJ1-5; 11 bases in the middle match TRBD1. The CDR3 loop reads CASRDGTGGQPQHF. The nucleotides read TGTGCCAGCAGGGACGGGACAGGGGGACAGCCCCAGCATTTT.